The clone carrying this T cell receptor beta chain has a count of ten or more. This record comes from a study of regulatory T cells in long-lasting Graves disease. Germline V gene lookup returns CDR1 SNHLY and CDR2 FYNNEI. V was pared by 6 bases and J by 2 bases, with 8 bases between. The CDR3 runs to 13 residues. Libraries of TCR beta came from iRepertoire HTBI primers plus Arm-PCR of CDR3 regions. MiXCR, run by TCRdb on the multiplex PCR reads, gives a single entry per CDR3 protein. In the table there are 410,000 or so distinct CDR3 sequences, more than 13% of which are singletons. The time point: newly diagnosed GD, antithyroid drugs for less than 3 months. RNA extracted from PBMCs served as the sequencing template. The EDTA tubes were filled with 8 to 9.5 milliliters of drawn peripheral blood. Separately, the same data were catalogued under a study of T cells in Graves' hyperthyroidism and ophthalmopathy. Per that study: The hyperthyroidism patients had all been newly diagnosed, and their disease duration was under 2 months. Their ages ranged from 18 to 65 years. Those patients with uncontrolled infection, other autoimmune disease, pregnancy or lactation were excluded. The model anticipated ophthalmopathy a median approximately 6.5 months pre-onset.

The receptor was isolated from a woman aged 25 to 39 with Graves disease. The source was peripheral blood mononuclear cells (PBMCs), collected at new diagnosis, from a patient treated with antithyroid drugs. The V call is TRBV2, the J call TRBJ1-5, with unresolved D. The CDR3 sequence: CASRADGNQPQHF. The CDR3, as DNA: TGTGCCAGCAGGGCGGACGGCAATCAGCCCCAGCATTTT.